The TCR beta chain under discussion was sequenced for a study of T-cell memory formation after mild COVID-19. Study-wide points: CD4+ contracting clones lay mainly in CM and EM, CD8+ ones in EMRA. Contracting clones from day 15 to 85 showed balanced CD4/CD8; later expanders favored CD4+.

The CDR3 loop spans 15 amino acids. Losses at the gene ends were 5 bases for V and 3 bases for J; bases not matched to a gene: 10. Per germline, CDR1 MNHEY and CDR2 SVGAGI. A word on this clonotype: Its target is unknown.

5'RACE, which relied on constant-segment primers, yielded TCR alpha and TCR beta cDNA libraries carrying sample barcodes and UMIs. TCRdb reprocessed the 5' RACE reads via MiXCR and lists one record per CDR3 protein. The sample holds a few hundred thousand distinct CDR3 sequences, 25% to 30% seen once. Material: PBMCs or a T cell subset sorted from them (not recorded which). V gene TRBV6-5 combines with J gene TRBJ2-7; 7 bases are shared with TRBD2. The receptor was isolated from an adult woman who had mild COVID-19 (a few samples of this study predate the infection). Cell type and time point are not known. Here the CDR3 DNA reads TGTGCCAGCAGTCCATACATGGGGAGGGACTACGAGCAGTACTTC. Protein sequence: CASSPYMGRDYEQYF.